Sequencing of this T cell receptor (beta chain) was carried out in a study of T cell changes during pregnancy in multiple sclerosis. This clone was counted a single time. The V end lost 2 bases, the J end lost 1 base, and 11 bases lay between the germline ends. The CDR3 covers 15 residues. Germline V gives CDR1 MNHNS, CDR2 SASEGT. Libraries were prepared by immunoSEQ multiplex PCR; TCRdb keeps only in-frame clonotypes and omits some of them. This sample carries 60,000 to 75,000 clones, approximately 91% of them seen once, and the ten largest clones take more than 1.3%. V usage is TRBV6-1 and J usage is TRBJ1-2; D is uncertain. The sequence derives from a female donor with multiple sclerosis, enrolled in a pregnancy study. Material: peripheral blood, obtained in the third trimester of pregnancy. The CDR3 DNA reads TGTGCCAGCAGTGAAACGCGAGGATATAACTATGGCTACACCTTC. Protein sequence: CASSETRGYNYGYTF.